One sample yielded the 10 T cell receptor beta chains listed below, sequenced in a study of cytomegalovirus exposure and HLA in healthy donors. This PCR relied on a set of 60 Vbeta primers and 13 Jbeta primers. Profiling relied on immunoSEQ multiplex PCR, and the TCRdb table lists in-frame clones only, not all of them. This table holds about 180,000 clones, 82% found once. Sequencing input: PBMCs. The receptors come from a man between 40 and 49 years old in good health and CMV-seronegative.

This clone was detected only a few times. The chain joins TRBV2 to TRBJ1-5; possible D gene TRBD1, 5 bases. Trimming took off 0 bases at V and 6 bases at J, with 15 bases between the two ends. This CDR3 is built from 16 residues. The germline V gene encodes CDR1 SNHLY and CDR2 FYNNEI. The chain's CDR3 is CASSEANQGFGQPQHF. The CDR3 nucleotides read TGTGCCAGCAGTGAAGCTAATCAGGGTTTCGGTCAGCCCCAGCATTTT.

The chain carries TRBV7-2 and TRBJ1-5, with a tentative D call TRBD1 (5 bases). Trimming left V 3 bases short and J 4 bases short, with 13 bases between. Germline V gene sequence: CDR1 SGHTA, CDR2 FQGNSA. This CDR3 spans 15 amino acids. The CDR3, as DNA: TGTGCCAGCAGCTTTCGGGGGGGAAATAATCAGCCCCAGCATTTT. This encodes CASSFRGGNNQPQHF. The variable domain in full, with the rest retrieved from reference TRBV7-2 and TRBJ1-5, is GAGVSQSPSNKVTEKGKDVELRCDPISGHTALYWYRQSLGQGLEFLIYFQGNSAPDKSGLPSDRFSAERTGGSVSTLTIQRTQQEDSAVYLCASSFRGGNNQPQHFGDGTRLSIL.

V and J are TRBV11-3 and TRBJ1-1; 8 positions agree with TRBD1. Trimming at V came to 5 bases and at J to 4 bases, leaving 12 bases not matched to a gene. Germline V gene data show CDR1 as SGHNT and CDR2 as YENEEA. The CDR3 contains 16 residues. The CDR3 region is CASSAQDQGAGTEAFF. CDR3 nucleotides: TGTGCCAGCAGCGCCCAGGATCAGGGGGCTGGCACTGAAGCTTTCTTT.

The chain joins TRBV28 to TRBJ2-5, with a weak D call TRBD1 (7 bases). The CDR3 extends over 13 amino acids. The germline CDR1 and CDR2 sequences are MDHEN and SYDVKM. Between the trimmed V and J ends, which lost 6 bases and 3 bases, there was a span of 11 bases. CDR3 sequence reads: CASSQGGKETQYF. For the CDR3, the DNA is TGTGCCAGCAGCCAGGGGGGCAAAGAGACCCAGTACTTC.

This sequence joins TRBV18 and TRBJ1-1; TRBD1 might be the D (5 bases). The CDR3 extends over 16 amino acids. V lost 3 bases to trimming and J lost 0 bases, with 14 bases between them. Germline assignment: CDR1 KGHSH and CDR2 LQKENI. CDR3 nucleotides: TGTGCCAGCTCACCGGAGGGGTCCCTTATGAACACTGAAGCTTTCTTT. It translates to CASSPEGSLMNTEAFF.

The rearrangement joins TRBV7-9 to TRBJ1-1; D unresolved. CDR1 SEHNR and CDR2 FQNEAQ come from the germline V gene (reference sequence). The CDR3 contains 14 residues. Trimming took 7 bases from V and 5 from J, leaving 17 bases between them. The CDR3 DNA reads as TGTGCCAGCACCGCCGCGGTTGGGTGGACTGAAGCTTTCTTT. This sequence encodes CASTAAVGWTEAFF.

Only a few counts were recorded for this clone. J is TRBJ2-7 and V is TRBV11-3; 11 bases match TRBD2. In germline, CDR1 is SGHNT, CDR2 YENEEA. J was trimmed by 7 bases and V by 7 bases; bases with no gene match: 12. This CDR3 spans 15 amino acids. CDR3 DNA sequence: TGTGCCAGCACCACCGTAGCGGGGGGGCAAAGGGAGCAGTACTTC. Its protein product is CASTTVAGGQREQYF.

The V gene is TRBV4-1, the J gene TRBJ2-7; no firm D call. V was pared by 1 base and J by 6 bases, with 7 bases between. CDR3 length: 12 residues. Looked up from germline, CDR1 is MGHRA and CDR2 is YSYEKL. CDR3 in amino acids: CASSQGSFEQYF. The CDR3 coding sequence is TGCGCCAGCAGCCAAGGGAGTTTCGAGCAGTACTTC.

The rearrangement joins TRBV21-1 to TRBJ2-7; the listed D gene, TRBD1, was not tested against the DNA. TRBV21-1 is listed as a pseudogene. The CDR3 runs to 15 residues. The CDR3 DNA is TGTGCCAGCAGCAATGTCTTAAAGGGGCATTACGAGCAGTACTTC. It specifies CASSNVLKGHYEQYF.

The CDR3 here is CASSNRDALFF. In DNA form, the CDR3 reads TGTGCCAGCAGCAACCGGGATGCTCTGTTTTTT. This chain uses TRBV7-9 with TRBJ1-4; D not resolved. Deletions cut 5 bases from V and 14 bases from J, with 12 bases between. Germline V gives CDR1 SEHNR, CDR2 FQNEAQ (reference sequence). The CDR3 covers 11 residues.